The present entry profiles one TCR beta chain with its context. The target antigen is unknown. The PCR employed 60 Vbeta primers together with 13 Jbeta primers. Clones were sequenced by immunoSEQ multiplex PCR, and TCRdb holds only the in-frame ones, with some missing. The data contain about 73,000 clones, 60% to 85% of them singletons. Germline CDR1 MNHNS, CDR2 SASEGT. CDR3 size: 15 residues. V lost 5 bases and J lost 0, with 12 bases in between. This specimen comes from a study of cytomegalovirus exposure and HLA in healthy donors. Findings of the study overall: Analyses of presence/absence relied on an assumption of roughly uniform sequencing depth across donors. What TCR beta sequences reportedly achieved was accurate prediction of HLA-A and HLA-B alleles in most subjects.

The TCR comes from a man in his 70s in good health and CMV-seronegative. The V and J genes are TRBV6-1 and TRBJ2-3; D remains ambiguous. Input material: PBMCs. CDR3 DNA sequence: TGTGCCAGCAGTCGACAAACCTCTAGCACAGATACGCAGTATTTT. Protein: CASSRQTSSTDTQYF.